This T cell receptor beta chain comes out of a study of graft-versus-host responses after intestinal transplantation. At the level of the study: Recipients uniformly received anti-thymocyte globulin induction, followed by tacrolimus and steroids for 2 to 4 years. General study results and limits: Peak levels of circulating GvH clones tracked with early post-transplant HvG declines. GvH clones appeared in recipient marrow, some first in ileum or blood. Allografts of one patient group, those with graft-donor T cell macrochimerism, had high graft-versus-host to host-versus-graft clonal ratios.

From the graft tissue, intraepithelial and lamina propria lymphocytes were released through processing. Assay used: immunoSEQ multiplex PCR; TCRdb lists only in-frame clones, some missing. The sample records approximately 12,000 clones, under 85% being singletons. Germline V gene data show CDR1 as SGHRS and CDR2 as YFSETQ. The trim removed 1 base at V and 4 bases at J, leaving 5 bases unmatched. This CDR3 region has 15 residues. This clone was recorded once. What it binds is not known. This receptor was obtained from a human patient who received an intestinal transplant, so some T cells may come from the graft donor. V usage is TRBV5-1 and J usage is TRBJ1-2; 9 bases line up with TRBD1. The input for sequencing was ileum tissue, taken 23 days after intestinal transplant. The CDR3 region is CASSLLGTGFYGYTF. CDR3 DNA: TGCGCCAGCAGCTTGCTTGGGACAGGGTTCTATGGCTACACCTTC.